Here is one T cell receptor beta chain with its context. There is no known antigen for this receptor. One base away there is no much larger clone; base qualities are not given. The source of the sample is a study of cytomegalovirus exposure and HLA in healthy donors (dated by TCRdb to the late 2010s). About the investigation overall: The 500 to 800 repertoires of the first cohort and the 120 or so validation repertoires were produced on the same platform, according to a later analysis. The study was designed to test whether signatures of past pathogen exposure could be identified by cataloging public T cell receptors. Along with the approximately 650-subject first cohort, a separate validation cohort of 120 different subjects was used. High-throughput TCR immunosequencing, statistical association of individual TCRs with disease status, and machine learning were combined to predict cytomegalovirus infection status. Study-wide findings and limitations: Of the cluster scores, roughly 95% were above 0 in a later analysis, which found that TCRs clustered in the first cohort also tended to co-occur in the approximately 130 validation repertoires. The classifier was reported to diagnose cytomegalovirus status with high specificity and sensitivity in both the original cohort and the validation cohort. In vitro tests confirmed that a few of the cytomegalovirus-associated TCR beta chains recognize cytomegalovirus antigens. While some public TCRs were present in many individuals, most TCR sequences turned up only very rarely across donors. A total of fewer than 200 TCR beta chains were listed by the study as associated with cytomegalovirus. The authors suggested that the approach could potentially be extended to other disease states and immunological phenotypes. All 120 or so repertoires were used to score co-occurrence in the validation cohort in a later analysis, because that analysis had no HLA typing for the cohort.

The library relied on the immunoSEQ multiplex PCR assay. Concerning the study's data processing: A statistical classification framework was developed to diagnose cytomegalovirus status using the catalog of TCR beta chain sequences. Held by TCRdb, this immuneACCESS table contains in-frame sequences only and omits some clones. Under half of the omission traces to an unresolved V gene where checked; the cause of the rest is unknown. V and J calls and clone size follow that table, whereas D and trimming were derived from the DNA. The sample table records 120,000 or so clones; roughly 89% of these occur just once. 2% to 2.5% of the sample comes from the top ten. The CDR3 has 15 amino acids, counting the end cysteine and phenylalanine. Only the CDR3 portion is preserved as DNA: 45 bases, with reading frame beginning at the first base. Reading the germline V gene (reference sequence) gives CDR1 LNHNV and CDR2 YYDKDF. A distance of 21 bases separates the germline ends of V and J, which lose 11 bases and 3 bases respectively.

Donors formed part of the validation cohort, which comprised 120 subjects and was distinct from the first cohort of under 850 subjects. This TCR derives from a young woman in good health and CMV-seronegative. This sequence uses TRBV15 and TRBJ2-3; the best D guess is TRBD2, with 7 bases matching. The sequencing input was PBMCs. In nucleotide form, the sequence is TGTGCCGTGAGGCGGGAGCTCCAGGGGACAGATACGCAGTATTTT. This gives the protein CAVRRELQGTDTQYF.